This TCR beta chain originates from a study of blood T cell repertoires in COVID-19. Overall study: Donors in the United States, Italy and Spain gave samples during acute or convalescent COVID-19. Sample material is recorded as cDNA or gDNA derived from T cells, B-cell-depleted T cells, or PBMCs.

This clone was counted once. Here immunoSEQ multiplex PCR was the method, and the copy in TCRdb shows in-frame clones only, minus some. The table has about 130,000 clones, 65% to 85% seen once; the top ten hold about a sixth. V was pared by 5 bases and J by 5 bases, with 12 bases between. CDR3 length equals 13 residues. CDR1 is SQVTM and CDR2 is ANQGSEA in the germline V gene. Sequencing used peripheral blood. The chain has TRBV29-1 and TRBJ2-2, with D maybe TRBD2 (5 bases). The sequence derives from a man younger than 45 with COVID-19, enrolled during active disease. In DNA form, the CDR3 reads TGCAGCGTTCGGTCTAGCAAGACCGGGGAGCTGTTTTTT. Translated: CSVRSSKTGELFF.